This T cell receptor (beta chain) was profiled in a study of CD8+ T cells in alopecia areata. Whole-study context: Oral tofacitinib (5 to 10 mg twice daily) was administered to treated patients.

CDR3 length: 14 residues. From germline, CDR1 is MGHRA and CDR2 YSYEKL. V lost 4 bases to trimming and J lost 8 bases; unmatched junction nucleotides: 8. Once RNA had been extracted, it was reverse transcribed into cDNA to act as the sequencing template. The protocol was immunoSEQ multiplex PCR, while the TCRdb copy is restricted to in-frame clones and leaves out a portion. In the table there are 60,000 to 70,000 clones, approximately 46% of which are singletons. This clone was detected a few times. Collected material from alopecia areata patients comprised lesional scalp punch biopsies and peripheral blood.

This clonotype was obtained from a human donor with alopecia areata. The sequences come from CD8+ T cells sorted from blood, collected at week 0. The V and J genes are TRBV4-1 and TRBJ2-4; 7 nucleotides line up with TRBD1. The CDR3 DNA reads TGCGCCAGCAGCCCCCTAGGGGGCGTCCACATTCAGTACTTC. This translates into CASSPLGGVHIQYF.